These 21 T cell receptor beta chains share one sample of origin, sequenced in a study of CD8 T cells in Susac syndrome. After extraction with the RNeasy kit, roughly 0.45 to 1 ug of the RNA was reverse transcribed using random hexamers. Each CDR3 protein gets one entry after TCRdb re-called the immunoSEQ multiplex PCR reads with MiXCR. The sample holds tens of thousands of distinct CDR3 sequences; 90% to 95% are singletons and the top ten take about 0.99%. Sample: CD8+ T cells from PBMCs. These receptors were obtained from a human donor with Susac syndrome.

The V and J genes are TRBV3-1 and TRBJ1-5, with D tentatively TRBD1 (5 bases). Trimming stripped 4 bases from V and 5 bases from J, with 12 bases between. CDR3 size: 14 residues. Germline assignment: CDR1 LGHDT and CDR2 YNNKEL (reference sequence). CDR3 loop: CASSLLGGHQPQHF. DNA of the CDR3: TGTGCCAGCAGCCTCCTGGGGGGTCATCAGCCCCAGCATTTT.

The chain uses TRBV19 and TRBJ2-3, with D uncertain. In germline, CDR1 is LNHDA, CDR2 SQIVND (reference sequence). The V end lost 5 bases, the J end lost 6 bases, and 9 bases lay between the germline ends. The CDR3 has 12 amino acids. The CDR3 loop reads CASSDIPDTQYF. CDR3 nucleotides: TGTGCCAGTAGTGATATTCCGGATACGCAGTATTTT.

J is TRBJ1-5 and V is TRBV18; D unresolved. Trimming took off 0 bases at V and 2 bases at J, with 11 bases between the two ends. Germline assignment: CDR1 KGHSH and CDR2 LQKENI. The CDR3 is made up of 16 amino acids. For the CDR3, the DNA is TGTGCCAGCTCACCACCGTGGAGACGACGCAATCAGCCCCAGCATTTT. Amino acid sequence: CASSPPWRRRNQPQHF.

The rearrangement uses TRBV12-3 or TRBV12-4 and TRBJ2-7; D possibly corresponds to TRBD1 (5 bases). V was shortened by 6 bases and J by 2 bases, with 14 bases between the two germline ends. This CDR3 has 14 amino acids. In nucleotides, the CDR3 is TGTGCCAGCAGATTTGCAGGGAAGCCCTACGAGCAGTACTTC. Protein product: CASRFAGKPYEQYF.

The V and J genes are TRBV2 and TRBJ2-5, with TRBD2 as a possible D gene (6 bases). Trimming took 8 bases from V and 4 from J, leaving 8 bases between them. CDR1 SNHLY and CDR2 FYNNEI come from the germline V gene. The CDR3 spans 11 residues. The CDR3 region has the DNA TGTGCCAGCCGGGACTCAGAGACCCAGTACTTC. This gives the protein CASRDSETQYF.

The chain links TRBV6-5 to TRBJ1-1; 8 positions agree with TRBD1. The CDR3 is 17 residues long. Germline values: CDR1 MNHEY, CDR2 SVGAGI. The ends lost 1 base at V and 4 bases at J; junction bases unmatched: 11. The CDR3 coding sequence is TGTGCCAGCAGTTACTGGACAGGGTCTGGAATAGGCACTGAAGCTTTCTTT. Encoded protein: CASSYWTGSGIGTEAFF.

The CDR3 loop reads CASSIDAEAYEQYF. The DNA of the CDR3 is TGTGCCAGTAGTATAGATGCTGAGGCCTACGAGCAGTACTTC. The chain has TRBV19 and TRBJ2-7; D is unresolved. V lost 0 bases and J 2 bases, leaving 8 bases between the germline ends. CDR1 and CDR2 (germline): LNHDA, SQIVND (reference sequence). CDR3 size: 14 residues. Supplemented by reference TRBV19 and TRBJ2-7, the full variable domain reads DGGITQSPKYLFRKEGQNVTLSCEQNLNHDAMYWYRQDPGQGLRLIYYSQIVNDFQKGDIAEGYSVSREKKESFPLTVTSAQKNPTAFYLCASSIDAEAYEQYFGPGTRLTVT.

The chain has TRBV15 and TRBJ2-5, with 7 bases matching TRBD1. This CDR3 is built from 15 residues. The V gene end was trimmed by 3 bases and the J gene end by 5 bases; junction bases not matched to a gene: 9. Germline values: CDR1 LNHNV, CDR2 YYDKDF (reference sequence). CDR3 sequence reads: CATSSTQGTYETQYF. The CDR3 DNA follows: TGTGCCACCAGCAGCACACAGGGGACATATGAGACCCAGTACTTC. Using reference TRBV15 and TRBJ2-5 for the parts outside the CDR3, the full variable domain is DAMVIQNPRYQVTQFGKPVTLSCSQTLNHNVMYWYQQKSSQAPKLLFHYYDKDFNNEADTPDNFQSRRPNTSFCFLDIRSPGLGDTAMYLCATSSTQGTYETQYFGPGTRLLVL.

The chain links TRBV11-2 to TRBJ2-2, with 8 positions matching TRBD1. The CDR3 has 15 amino acids. Germline V gene sequence: CDR1 SGHAT, CDR2 FQNNGV. Germline trimming cut 5 bases from V and 4 bases from J; bases unmatched to any gene: 6. The CDR3 sequence is CASSLGQDFTGELFF. The CDR3 DNA reads TGTGCCAGCAGCCTGGGACAGGACTTCACCGGGGAGCTGTTTTTT.

The J gene is TRBJ2-7, the V gene TRBV7-9; 12 bases match TRBD2. The V segment lost 4 bases and the J segment 7 bases; nucleotides outside the gene matches: 11. There are 16 residues in the CDR3. Germline assignment: CDR1 SEHNR and CDR2 FQNEAQ (reference sequence). CDR3 nucleotide sequence: TGTGCCAGCAGCTCTAGACTAGCGGGAGAGGGGACTGAGCAGTACTTC. This sequence encodes CASSSRLAGEGTEQYF.

The gene calls are TRBV5-1 and TRBJ1-1; 7 nucleotides line up with TRBD1. The CDR3 contains 11 residues. Trimming cost V 4 bases and J 8 bases; bases outside gene matches: 2. Germline V gene data show CDR1 as SGHRS and CDR2 as YFSETQ. The CDR3 reads CASSMGQEAFF. CDR3 bases: TGCGCCAGCAGCATGGGACAGGAAGCTTTCTTT.

The J gene is TRBJ2-7, the V gene TRBV6-2 or TRBV6-3; TRBD1 matches 9 bases. The germline V gene has CDR1 MNHEY and CDR2 SVGEGT. The CDR3 sequence is 15 residues long. V shed 1 base, J shed 3 bases, and the junction held 4 bases outside the gene matches. This CDR3 is CASSYFAGQGYEQYF. As DNA, the CDR3 is TGTGCCAGCAGTTACTTCGCGGGACAGGGCTACGAGCAGTACTTC.

The chain carries TRBV20-1 and TRBJ2-1, with 10 positions matching TRBD2. CDR3 length: 16 amino acids. Germline CDR1 is DFQATT and CDR2 is SNEGSKA (reference sequence). V shed 0 bases, J shed 9 bases, and the junction held 11 bases outside the gene matches. Written as DNA, the CDR3 is TGCAGTGCTAGAGATCGTCAGGCTAGCGGGAGTCCTGAGCAGTTCTTC. It codes for CSARDRQASGSPEQFF.

This CDR3 reads CSVLISSPEYF. In DNA, the CDR3 is TGCAGCGTGCTGATAAGCTCCCCCGAGTACTTC. This sequence joins TRBV29-1 and TRBJ2-5; D is unclear. Trimming took 6 bases from V and 12 from J, leaving 17 bases between them. There are 11 residues in the CDR3. Looked up from germline, CDR1 is SQVTM and CDR2 is ANQGSEA. The full variable domain, rest sourced from reference TRBV29-1 and TRBJ2-5, is SAVISQKPSRDICQRGTSLTIQCQVDSQVTMMFWYRQQPGQSLTLIATANQGSEATYESGFVIDKFPISRPNLTFSTLTVSNMSPEDSSIYLCSVLISSPEYFGPGTRLLVL.

The chain combines TRBV7-9 with TRBJ2-7, with TRBD1 matching over 8 bases. Germline CDR1 reads SEHNR; CDR2 reads FQNEAQ (reference sequence). With 1 base clipped from V and 5 bases from J, the junction kept 7 bases outside the gene matches. CDR3 size: 15 residues. For the CDR3, the DNA is TGTGCCAGCAGCTTAGTCCAGGGGGCTCGGCACGAGCAGTACTTC. Translating gives CASSLVQGARHEQYF.

The chain carries TRBV7-7 and TRBJ2-5; no clear D. V was cut by 0 bases and J by 5 bases, with 13 bases left in between. The CDR3 contains 15 residues. Germline CDR1 is SSHAT and CDR2 is FNYEAQ (reference sequence). As DNA, the CDR3 is TGTGCCAGCAGCTTAGCAGTAGTGGGCTACGAGACCCAGTACTTC. It encodes CASSLAVVGYETQYF.

This chain joins TRBV25-1 and TRBJ1-2; maybe TRBD1 (5 bases). This CDR3 comprises 14 residues. Trimming shortened V by 1 base and J by 4 bases, and 10 bases separated the two germline ends. CDR1 and CDR2 (germline): MGHDK, SYGVNS. The CDR3 region is CASSEFGTLYGYTF. The DNA of the CDR3 is TGTGCCAGCAGTGAATTCGGGACTCTCTATGGCTACACCTTC.

The chain combines TRBV7-9 with TRBJ1-2; 9 nucleotides line up with TRBD1. V was pared by 5 bases and J by 6 bases, with 10 bases of the junction left unmatched. The CDR3 has 15 residues. Germline V gene lookup returns CDR1 SEHNR and CDR2 FQNEAQ (reference sequence). The CDR3 DNA follows: TGTGCCAGCAGCCCTGGGACAGGGAGAGGGAATGGCTACACCTTC. This sequence encodes CASSPGTGRGNGYTF.

The chain carries TRBV6-5 and TRBJ2-5; no clear D. Germline V gene data show CDR1 as MNHEY and CDR2 as SVGAGI. The germline V and J ends were trimmed by 0 bases and 3 bases, with 14 bases remaining between them. CDR3 size: 16 residues. The CDR3 spells CASSYSRWYGEETQYF. The DNA of the CDR3 is TGTGCCAGCAGTTACTCGAGGTGGTACGGCGAAGAGACCCAGTACTTC.

The gene calls are TRBV7-9 and TRBJ1-4; the D gene is possibly TRBD1 (5 bases). The CDR3 is 15 residues long. CDR1 is SEHNR and CDR2 is FQNEAQ in the germline V gene (reference sequence). The V end lost 5 bases, the J end lost 7 bases, and 17 bases lay between the germline ends. CDR3 in DNA: TGTGCCAGCAGCACCGGGACCCAGAGCAGTGAAAAACTGTTTTTT. This codes for CASSTGTQSSEKLFF. The whole variable domain, remainder taken from reference TRBV7-9 and TRBJ1-4, is DTGVSQNPRHKITKRGQNVTFRCDPISEHNRLYWYRQTLGQGPEFLTYFQNEAQLEKSRLLSDRFSAERPKGSFSTLEIQRTEQGDSAMYLCASSTGTQSSEKLFFGSGTQLSVL.

V usage is TRBV19 and J usage is TRBJ1-5; 7 nucleotides align to TRBD1. With 7 bases clipped from V and 9 bases from J, the junction kept 9 bases outside the gene matches. The CDR3 totals 13 residues. Germline V gene data show CDR1 as LNHDA and CDR2 as SQIVND (reference sequence). This CDR3 reads CASTLGGGRPQHF. The CDR3, as DNA: TGTGCCAGTACCCTGGGAGGGGGCCGGCCCCAGCATTTT.